This T cell receptor (beta chain) is drawn from a study of shared clonotypes between healthy human individuals. The germline V gene encodes CDR1 SGHVS and CDR2 FQNEAQ. V lost 2 bases to trimming and J lost 7 bases; unmatched junction nucleotides: 12. The CDR3 contains 18 residues. A deep-level run was used for the assay. Generated by immunoSEQ multiplex PCR, the TCRdb table keeps only in-frame clones and is missing some. The sample holds approximately 2.4 million clones; about 94% are singletons and the top ten take about 0.13%. The material sequenced was naive CD4+ T cells sorted from blood. The subset denotes: CD45RA+ positively selected. This clonotype originated in a man between 18 and 35 years old in good health. V gene TRBV7-8 combines with J gene TRBJ2-1; 12 positions agree with TRBD2. CDR3 amino acids: CASSLRASGGAGRNEQFF. The CDR3 region has the DNA TGTGCCAGCAGCTTACGGGCTAGCGGGGGGGCCGGTAGGAATGAGCAGTTCTTC. Based on the CDR3 plus reference TRBV7-8 and TRBJ2-1, the full variable domain is GAGVSQSPRYKVAKRGQDVALRCDPISGHVSLFWYQQALGQGPEFLTYFQNEAQLDKSGLPSDRFFAERPEGSVSTLKIQRTQQEDSAVYLCASSLRASGGAGRNEQFFGPGTRLTVL.